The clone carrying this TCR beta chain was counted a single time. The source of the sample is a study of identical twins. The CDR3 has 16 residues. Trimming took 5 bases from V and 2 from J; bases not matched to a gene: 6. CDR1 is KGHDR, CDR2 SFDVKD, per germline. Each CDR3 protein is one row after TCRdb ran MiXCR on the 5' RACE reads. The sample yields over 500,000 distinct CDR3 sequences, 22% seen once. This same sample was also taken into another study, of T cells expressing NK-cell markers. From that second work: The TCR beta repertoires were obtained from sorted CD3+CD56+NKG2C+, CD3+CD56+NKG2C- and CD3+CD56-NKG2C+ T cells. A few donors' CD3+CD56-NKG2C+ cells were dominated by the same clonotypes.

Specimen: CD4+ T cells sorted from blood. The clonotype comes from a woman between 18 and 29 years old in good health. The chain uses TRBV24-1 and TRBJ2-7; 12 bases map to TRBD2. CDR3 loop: CATSVPGLAGPYEQYF. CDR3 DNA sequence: TGTGCCACCAGTGTTCCGGGACTAGCGGGTCCCTACGAGCAGTACTTC.